The clone carrying this T cell receptor beta chain was picked up one time. The target antigen is unknown. J gave up 2 bases and V 3 bases, and 5 bases lay outside the gene matches. This CDR3 is 15 amino acids long. Looked up from germline, CDR1 is MGHRA and CDR2 is YSYEKL. Tens of thousands of T cell genomes (approximately 0.2 ug DNA) went into each sorted-subset replicate. Authors' data handling: Filtering differed since immunoSEQ provided only junctions, with no quality scores. Measured with immunoSEQ multiplex PCR; TCRdb has only the in-frame clones, and not every one. D and trimming were read from the DNA, whereas the V and J calls and clone size are those reported in that table. The profile covers approximately 2,200,000 clones, with around 93% appearing a single time and over 1.5% taken by the ten largest. Terminally differentiated effector memory CD45RA+ cells were excluded by CCR7 positive selection of CD45RO-negative cells.

These data are taken from a study of shared clonotypes between healthy human individuals. Study background: Donors consisted of two women and three men between 18 and 49. Study-wide points: For naive CD4 cells, roughly 4.8% of clonotypes were shared across a few donors.

The gene calls are TRBV4-1 and TRBJ2-7, with 9 bases identical to TRBD2. The sequence came from a man younger than 30 in good health. Some clones in this sample may be carry-over from other donors' samples. The specimen was naive CD8+ T cells from PBMCs. The CDR3 sequence: CASSQISGSPYEQYF. CDR3 DNA: TGCGCCAGCAGCCAGATTAGCGGGAGCCCCTACGAGCAGTACTTC.